The rows below give T cell receptor beta chains drawn from one sample of a study of T cell changes during pregnancy in multiple sclerosis. Profiling relied on immunoSEQ multiplex PCR, and the TCRdb table lists in-frame clones only, not all of them. Here the sample spans 50,000 to 65,000 clones, 70% to 90% being singletons. The sequencing here drew on peripheral blood, taken in the first trimester of pregnancy. Receptors were obtained from a female donor with multiple sclerosis, enrolled in a pregnancy study. Both conserved end residues are trimmed from each CDR3. Part of the rows lack a size; the others show once, few, many or a class for expanded clones.

J,length,V,size,CDR3
TRBJ2-7,12,TRBV28,once,ASSPGTSGYEQY
TRBJ1-1,13,TRBV5-1,NA,ASSLDWTGRTEAF
TRBJ2-3,13,TRBV6-4,few,ASSTSGRATDTQY
TRBJ2-7,12,TRBV14,NA,ASSQELSRHEQY
TRBJ2-7,13,TRBV6-5,NA,ASSFTRGQEREQY
TRBJ2-2,13,TRBV7-2,NA,ASSRAGSSTGELF
TRBJ1-1,12,TRBV18,NA,ASSQQQGHTEAF
TRBJ1-4,13,TRBV18,NA,ASSLTTGDDEKLF
TRBJ1-2,11,TRBV6-5,NA,ASSLGGNYGYT
TRBJ2-6,14,TRBV7-3,NA,ASTPWAGSGANVLT
TRBJ2-5,14,TRBV7-2,NA,ASSLVGGRVGETQY
TRBJ1-5,13,TRBV19,NA,ASSASGGNNQPQH
TRBJ2-3,13,TRBV6-4,NA,ASSARAEVIDTQY
TRBJ2-2,11,TRBV18,NA,ASSPRGTGELF
TRBJ1-1,12,TRBV5-6,NA,ASSLGEGRRGAF
TRBJ1-1,12,TRBV5-5,NA,ASSPRQGHTEAF
TRBJ1-1,12,TRBV10-3,NA,AISERGQSTEAF
TRBJ2-3,14,TRBV7-9,NA,ASIGGAVDLTDTQY
TRBJ2-1,14,TRBV4-1,once,ASSQESEVGDNEQF
TRBJ2-7,12,TRBV6-6,once,ASSYLQGVREQY
TRBJ2-5,9,TRBV6-1,NA,ASSDIGVQY
TRBJ1-2,13,TRBV7-9,NA,ASSFNGQGNYGYT
TRBJ1-1,17,TRBV30,NA,AWTPRGAVGGSMNTEAF
TRBJ2-6,16,TRBV5-1,NA,ASSFYWTGGSGANVLT
TRBJ1-2,12,TRBV5-6,few,ASSFGVGDGGYT
TRBJ2-7,12,TRBV5-1,NA,ASSLYPTLHEQY
TRBJ1-2,12,TRBV5-4,NA,ASSLGDRVYGYT
TRBJ2-7,12,TRBV10-3,NA,AIKGTSFSHEQY
TRBJ2-5,13,TRBV11-2,NA,ASSLTGLTGETQY
TRBJ2-5,12,TRBV18,NA,ASSPGGRQETQY
TRBJ2-3,14,TRBV7-9,NA,ASSLETGGDTDTQY
TRBJ1-5,13,TRBV28,once,ASSLGGPINQPQH
TRBJ2-1,15,TRBV4-1,NA,ASSQELELAGVNEQF
TRBJ2-7,11,TRBV30,NA,AWINRDRGLQY
TRBJ2-7,11,TRBV6-1,NA,ASRRQGAYEQY
TRBJ1-6,13,TRBV27,once,ASSFSRDINSPLH
TRBJ1-4,13,TRBV28,NA,ASTSSGTGDEKLF
TRBJ1-2,12,TRBV19,once,ASSITEALYGYT
TRBJ2-3,10,TRBV25-1,NA,ASTQRGDTQY
TRBJ2-3,15,TRBV5-4,NA,ASSSGLAGGRADTQY
TRBJ2-2,13,TRBV19,NA,ASSTLTANTGELF
TRBJ1-2,12,TRBV5-1,once,ASSLDRSIHGYT
TRBJ2-1,14,TRBV19,NA,ASSDRLANSYNEQF
TRBJ1-2,12,TRBV28,NA,ASSSLTDNYGYT
TRBJ2-2,14,TRBV11-2,NA,ASSSRLAGEPGELF
TRBJ2-7,14,TRBV14,NA,ASSQNTGGVPYEQY
TRBJ1-2,11,TRBV30,NA,AWSGAYNYGYT
TRBJ2-7,13,TRBV2,NA,ASSEGRGSPYEQY
TRBJ1-2,10,TRBV2,NA,AGTGGNYGYT